A single T cell receptor beta chain is shown here with its context. The antigen is not known. The CDR3 runs to 11 residues. Trimming took 7 bases from V and 4 from J, leaving 8 bases between them. The germline CDR1 and CDR2 sequences are DFQATT and SNEGSKA (reference sequence). The data derive from a study of vaccination and CD4 T cells after COVID-19. Findings and caveats of the study: Among reactive clones from convalescent patients, a median roughly 90% appeared only post-vaccination.

The assay that was used to sequence DNA from cultured CD4+ T cells was the Oncomine TCR Beta short-read assay. TCRdb fed the PCR reads into MiXCR, producing one record per CDR3 protein. The data contain about 20,000 distinct CDR3 sequences, roughly 30% of them singletons. The sample's time point: late sampling 161 to 241 days after vaccination in three convalescent patients. Sample treatment: approximately nine-day PBMC culture with coronavirus spike peptide pools or control peptides (ViraFEST assay). The specimen comprised CD4+ T cells from blood, cultured in vitro, sampled about 7 months after SARS-CoV-2 vaccination. This receptor was obtained from a human donor who had recovered from COVID-19. The rearrangement links TRBV20-1 to TRBJ2-4; D is perhaps TRBD2 (6 bases). The CDR3 DNA is TGCAGTGTCGGGGGAAAAAACATTCAGTACTTC. This gives the protein CSVGGKNIQYF.